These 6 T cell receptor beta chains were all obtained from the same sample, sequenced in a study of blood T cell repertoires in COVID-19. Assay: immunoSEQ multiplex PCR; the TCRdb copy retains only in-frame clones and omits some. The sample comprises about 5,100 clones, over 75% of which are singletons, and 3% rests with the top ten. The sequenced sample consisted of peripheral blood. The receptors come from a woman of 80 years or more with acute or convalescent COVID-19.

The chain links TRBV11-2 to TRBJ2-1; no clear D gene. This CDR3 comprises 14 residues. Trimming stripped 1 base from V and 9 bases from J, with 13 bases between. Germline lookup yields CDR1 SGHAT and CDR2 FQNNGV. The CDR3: CASSLGARSGEQFF. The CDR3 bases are TGTGCCAGCAGCTTAGGGGCCCGATCCGGTGAGCAGTTCTTC.

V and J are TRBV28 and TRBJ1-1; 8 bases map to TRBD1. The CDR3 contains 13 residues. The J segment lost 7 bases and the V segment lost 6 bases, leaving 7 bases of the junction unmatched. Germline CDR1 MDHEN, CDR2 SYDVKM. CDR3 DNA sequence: TGTGCCAGCAGCTTGGACAGGGATTATGAAGCTTTCTTT. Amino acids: CASSLDRDYEAFF.

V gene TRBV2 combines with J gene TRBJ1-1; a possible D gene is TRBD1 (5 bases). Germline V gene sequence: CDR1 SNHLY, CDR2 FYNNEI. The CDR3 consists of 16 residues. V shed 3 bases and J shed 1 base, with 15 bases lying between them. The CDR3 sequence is CASSDRQLRWNTEAFF. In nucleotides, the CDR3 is TGTGCCAGCAGTGACAGACAGCTGAGGTGGAACACTGAAGCTTTCTTT.

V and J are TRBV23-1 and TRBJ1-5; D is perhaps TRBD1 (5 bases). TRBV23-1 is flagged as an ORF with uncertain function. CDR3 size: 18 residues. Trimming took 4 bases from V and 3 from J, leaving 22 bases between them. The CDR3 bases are TGCGCCAGCAGTCCGTTCGAGGAGGGGAAGGCGGCCAATCAGCCCCAGCATTTT. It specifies CASSPFEEGKAANQPQHF.

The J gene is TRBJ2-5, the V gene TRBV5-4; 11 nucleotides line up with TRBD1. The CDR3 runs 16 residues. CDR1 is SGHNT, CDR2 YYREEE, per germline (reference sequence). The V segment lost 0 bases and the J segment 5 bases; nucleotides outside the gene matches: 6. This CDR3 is CASSLGRTGGSETQYF. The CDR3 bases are TGTGCCAGCAGCTTGGGTAGGACAGGGGGCTCGGAGACCCAGTACTTC.

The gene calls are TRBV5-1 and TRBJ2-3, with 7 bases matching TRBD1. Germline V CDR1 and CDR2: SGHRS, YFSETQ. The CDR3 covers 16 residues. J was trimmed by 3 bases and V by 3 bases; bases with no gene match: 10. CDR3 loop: CASSSTGVEGTDTQYF. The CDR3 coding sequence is TGCGCCAGCAGCTCTACAGGGGTTGAGGGTACAGATACGCAGTATTTT.